Here is one TCR beta chain with its context. These data come from a study of blood T cell repertoires in COVID-19. Across the study: COVID-19 samples, acute and convalescent, were from the United States, Italy and Spain. In each case, the material was cDNA or gDNA derived from T cells, B-cell-depleted T cells, or PBMCs.

The CDR3 loop spans 14 amino acids. In germline, CDR1 is SEHNR, CDR2 FQNEAQ (reference sequence). V was pared by 4 bases and J by 7 bases, with 5 bases of the junction left unmatched. Assay used: immunoSEQ multiplex PCR; TCRdb lists only in-frame clones, some missing. The profile covers approximately 90,000 clones, with 81% appearing a single time and approximately 25% taken by the ten largest. The TCR comes from a man older than 75 with active or convalescent COVID-19. Input material: peripheral blood. V is TRBV7-9 and J is TRBJ1-4; TRBD1 aligns across 8 bases. The CDR3 reads CASSSGTGREKLFF. CDR3 in DNA: TGTGCCAGCAGCTCCGGGACAGGTCGTGAAAAACTGTTTTTT.